The source of this T cell receptor beta chain is a study of identical twins. Study-level results: Carriage of fewer insertions was seen in abundant cord blood beta clonotypes, whereas memory repertoires showed none. Diverse VJ usage suggested most zero-insertion clonotypes were not invariant T cells.

TCRdb analysed the 5' RACE reads with MiXCR anew, one entry per CDR3 protein. This table has 550,000 to 700,000 distinct CDR3 sequences, just under 10% appearing once. This CDR3 contains 12 residues. Germline CDR1 and CDR2: DFQATT and SNEGSKA (reference sequence). Trimming left V 5 bases short and J 8 bases short, with 13 bases between. This clonotype was seen repeatedly, ten times or more. Its antigen is not identified. These data were also filed under a second study, of yellow fever vaccine responses in identical twins. As that study records: Reports say the vaccine T cell response in twins looked partly convergent and partly personalized.

The sequence was collected from a woman between 18 and 29 years old in good health. The chain employs TRBV20-1 and TRBJ2-1; D unclear. Material for sequencing was PBMCs. Here the CDR3 reads CSARVVNHEQFF. The CDR3 DNA reads TGCAGTGCTCGGGTTGTTAACCATGAGCAGTTCTTC.